This T cell receptor beta chain was retrieved from a study of cytotoxic CD8 clonotypes in ibrutinib-treated CLL. Study overall: There were 11 relapsed/refractory patients and around 15 treatment-naive patients, and under 18 were IGHV unmutated.

Data came from immunoSEQ multiplex PCR; TCRdb stores just in-frame clones and leaves some out. The sample includes roughly 180,000 clones, roughly 80% of them seen just once. Findings and limits, study-wide: Pretreatment clonality was elevated relative to age-matched healthy donors and paralleled circulating CD8+ T-cell counts. Sustained-remission and progressing patients were not sampled at matched times.

Trimming shortened V by 1 base and J by 1 base, and 13 bases separated the two germline ends. From germline, CDR1 is SGHAT and CDR2 FQNNGV. This CDR3 is built from 16 residues. As concerns this clone: Its matching antigen is unknown.

This receptor was taken from a human donor with chronic lymphocytic leukemia. V is TRBV11-2 and J is TRBJ1-1, with D tentatively TRBD1 (6 bases). Sequencing used PBMCs, obtained after 24 months of ibrutinib treatment. The CDR3 DNA reads as TGTGCCAGCAGCTTAGGTTTGAGGGGACAGAACACTGAAGCTTTCTTT. This codes for CASSLGLRGQNTEAFF.